The sequence of this T cell receptor (beta chain) was determined in a study of T cells in women clearing cervical HPV infection. The germline gives CDR1 MGHRA, CDR2 YSYEKL. V lost 3 bases and J lost 5; bases outside the gene matches: 4. There are 13 residues in the CDR3. Profiled with immunoSEQ multiplex PCR; TCRdb holds only in-frame clones, not every one. Its table lists around 18,000 clones. Regarding this clone: Antigen unknown. The CDR3 end falls 3 residues outside the read, so it is completed with the germline J gene.

Study results and caveats: Repertoire richness, not evenness, was significantly elevated in CIN3+ cases versus controls. TRBV6-7 abundance was lower in cases than controls (0.11% versus 0.16%).

Prevalent HPV16 infections were excluded; only incident single HPV16 infections included. Sequenced: blood buffy coat. The gene calls are TRBV4-1 and TRBJ2-7; TRBD2 aligns across 7 bases. This clonotype was sampled from a woman between 18 and 69 years old with a cervical HPV16 infection that either progressed to CIN3+ or cleared (not recorded which). CDR3 region: CASSHPGGNEQYF. The sequenced CDR3 bases are TGCGCCAGCAGCCACCCCGGGGGGAACGAG.